This T cell receptor beta chain emerged from a study of T cell repertoires in cytomegalovirus infection. As to this clonotype: No antigen is known for it.

TCRdb redid the calling of the reads with MiXCR, one entry per CDR3 protein. The sample holds some 480,000 distinct CDR3 sequences, around 35% seen once. J lost 5 bases, V lost 4 bases, and 10 bases had no gene match. The length of the CDR3 is 15 residues. Germline V CDR1 and CDR2: MGHDK, SYGVNS. The chain carries TRBV25-1 and TRBJ2-5; 7 nucleotides match TRBD2. This TCR derives from a human donor in good health (CMV status not recorded). Some clones in this sample may be carry-over from other donors' samples. The sequences come from cultured PBMCs, collected from culture after CMV antigen stimulation. The CDR3 sequence: CASSAPGGGLETQYF. For the CDR3, the DNA is TGTGCCAGCAGTGCCCCGGGGGGAGGGTTGGAGACCCAGTACTTC.